Listed here are 13 T cell receptor beta chains from one sample, sequenced in a study of T cells in Graves' hyperthyroidism and ophthalmopathy. The investigators amplified TCR beta CDR3 regions from RNA transcripts. First-round RT-PCR targeting the TCR CDR3 was performed with the HTBI primer set. Using its own MiXCR run on the multiplex PCR reads, TCRdb lists one record per CDR3 protein. The repertoire consists of hundreds of thousands of distinct CDR3 sequences, with more than 15% occurring once and the leading ten covering 7.5% to 8%. The sequenced material came from blood. The receptor set was obtained from a woman between 18 and 29 years old with Graves' hyperthyroidism.

This clonotype was recorded at least ten times. The J gene is TRBJ1-4, the V gene TRBV6-1; the match to TRBD1 covers 7 bases. V lost 1 base, J lost 8 bases, and 4 bases stayed unmatched. The CDR3 sequence is 14 residues long. From germline, CDR1 is MNHNS and CDR2 SASEGT. The CDR3 sequence is CASSEGQGWEKLFF. The CDR3 coding sequence is TGTGCCAGCAGTGAAGGACAGGGCTGGGAAAAACTGTTTTTT.

This clonotype was seen only a few times. The chain carries TRBV6-4 and TRBJ2-3; 8 bases align to TRBD1. This CDR3 has 14 residues. Germline V gene lookup returns CDR1 MRHNA and CDR2 SNTAGT. V gave up 4 bases and J gave up 6 bases; unmatched junction bases: 6. The CDR3 sequence is CASSAGTGGDTQYF. In nucleotides, the CDR3 is TGTGCCAGCAGTGCTGGGACAGGAGGGGATACGCAGTATTTT.

This clonotype was recorded many times. V and J are TRBV6-1 and TRBJ2-3, with D possibly TRBD2 on 6 matching bases. This CDR3 has 13 residues. Trimming cost V 8 bases and J 0 bases, with 9 bases left between them. Germline CDR1 MNHNS, CDR2 SASEGT. For the CDR3, the DNA is TGTGCCAGCCGGGACTTAAGCACAGATACGCAGTATTTT. It codes for CASRDLSTDTQYF.

This clonotype was detected a few times. The rearrangement links TRBV24-1 to TRBJ2-1, with 9 bases aligning to TRBD2. V was pared by 2 bases and J by 6 bases, with 10 bases of the junction left unmatched. The CDR3 is made up of 17 amino acids. Germline loops: CDR1 KGHDR, CDR2 SFDVKD. CDR3 amino acids: CATSDWGGTSPGNEQFF. CDR3 nucleotide sequence: TGTGCCACCAGTGATTGGGGGGGGACTAGCCCCGGCAATGAGCAGTTCTTC.

This clonotype was counted ten times or more. This chain uses TRBV12-5 with TRBJ1-5; D remains unclear. V was shortened by 5 bases and J by 7 bases, with 21 bases between the two germline ends. This CDR3 has 16 amino acids. The germline V gene encodes CDR1 LGHNT and CDR2 FRNRAP. This chain's CDR3 is CASGNQGGVSGQPQHF. The CDR3, as DNA: TGTGCTAGTGGTAACCAAGGTGGGGTTTCGGGCCAGCCCCAGCATTTT. The full variable domain, rest sourced from reference TRBV12-5 and TRBJ1-5, is DARVTQTPRHKVTEMGQEVTMRCQPILGHNTVFWYRQTMMQGLELLAYFRNRAPLDDSGMPKDRFSAEMPDATLATLKIQPSEPRDSAVYFCASGNQGGVSGQPQHFGDGTRLSIL.

This clonotype was seen a few times. A much larger clone lies a single base off, so this may be a read error. This chain links TRBV5-6 with TRBJ2-7; D remains unclear. Deletions cut 4 bases from V and 0 bases from J, with 8 bases between. The CDR3 runs to 13 residues. CDR1 SGHDT and CDR2 YYEEEE come from the germline V gene. The CDR3 reads CASSRTPSYEQYF. In nucleotides, the CDR3 is TGTGCCAGCAGCCGGACCCCCTCCTACGAGCAGTACTTC.

The chain couples TRBV4-2 to TRBJ2-7; weak D call: TRBD2 (6 bases). Germline CDR1 reads LGHNA; CDR2 reads YNFKEQ. The CDR3 runs to 17 residues. V lost 0 bases and J lost 3, with 18 bases in between. The CDR3 region has the DNA TGTGCCAGCAGCCAAGAAGATTTTGATCGGGGGTTCTACGAGCAGTACTTC. It codes for CASSQEDFDRGFYEQYF.

J is TRBJ1-2 and V is TRBV7-9; D remains unclear. CDR3 length equals 17 residues. CDR1 and CDR2 (germline): SEHNR, FQNEAQ (reference sequence). Trimming shortened V by 5 bases and J by 0 bases, and 19 bases separated the two germline ends. The CDR3 sequence: CASSRFRPGSSNYGYTF. Here the CDR3 DNA reads TGTGCCAGCAGCCGATTTCGCCCGGGATCGTCTAACTATGGCTACACCTTC.

The chain is built from TRBV29-1 and TRBJ2-3; D gene unclear. The V gene lost 6 bases and the J gene lost 1 base, with 8 bases spanning the gap. The length of the CDR3 is 12 residues. Germline V gives CDR1 SQVTM, CDR2 ANQGSEA. The CDR3 protein is CSVRRGTDTQYF. DNA of the CDR3: TGCAGCGTCCGAAGGGGCACAGATACGCAGTATTTT.

This clonotype was recorded a few times. The rearrangement joins TRBV6-1 to TRBJ1-1, with D perhaps matching TRBD1 (5 bases). CDR3 size: 13 residues. Germline V lookup: CDR1 MNHNS, CDR2 SASEGT. Trimming pared 8 bases from V and 1 base from J, leaving 11 bases between. The CDR3 DNA is TGTGCCAGCGGAGTGGGGCAGAACACTGAAGCTTTCTTT. It specifies CASGVGQNTEAFF.

This clonotype occurred many times. The chain links TRBV28 to TRBJ1-5, with D perhaps matching TRBD1 (5 bases). The germline gives CDR1 MDHEN, CDR2 SYDVKM. V shed 3 bases and J shed 0 bases, with 12 bases lying between them. This CDR3 is built from 16 residues. The CDR3 spells CASSFYPGDSNQPQHF. For the CDR3, the DNA is TGTGCCAGCAGTTTTTACCCGGGGGATAGCAATCAGCCCCAGCATTTT.

This clonotype was detected ten times or more. J is TRBJ2-3 and V is TRBV11-3, with 8 positions matching TRBD1. This CDR3 comprises 14 residues. Germline values: CDR1 SGHNT, CDR2 YENEEA. V was pared by 4 bases and J by 5 bases, with 5 bases of the junction left unmatched. CDR3 protein: CASSSDRGLDTQYF. The CDR3 DNA follows: TGTGCCAGCAGCTCCGACAGGGGACTAGATACGCAGTATTTT.

For this clonotype: A clone one base away is much larger, so this may be a read error. The rearrangement uses TRBV12-5 and TRBJ2-1, with TRBD2 identical over 9 bases. The CDR3 consists of 14 residues. From germline, CDR1 is LGHNT and CDR2 FRNRAP. CDR3 residues: CASAIGAGGDEQLF. DNA for the CDR3: TGTGCTAGTGCCATCGGAGCGGGAGGCGATGAGCAGCTCTTC.